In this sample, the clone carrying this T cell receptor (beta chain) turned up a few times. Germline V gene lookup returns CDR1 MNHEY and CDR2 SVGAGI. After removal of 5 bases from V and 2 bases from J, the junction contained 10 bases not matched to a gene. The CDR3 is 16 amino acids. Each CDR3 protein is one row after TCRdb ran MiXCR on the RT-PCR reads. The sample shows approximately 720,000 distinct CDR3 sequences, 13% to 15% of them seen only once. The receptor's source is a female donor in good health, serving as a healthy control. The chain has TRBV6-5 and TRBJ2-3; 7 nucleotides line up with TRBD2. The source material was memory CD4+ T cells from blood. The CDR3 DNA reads TGTGCCAGCAGTAGCACGACTAGCCGGACCACAGATACGCAGTATTTT. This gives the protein CASSSTTSRTTDTQYF.